This TCR beta chain derives from a study of blood T cell repertoires in COVID-19. V dropped 3 bases and J dropped 4; count of bases not matched to a gene: 6. The CDR3 totals 15 residues. The V gene's germline CDR1 is SGHKS and CDR2 YYEKEE (reference sequence). Sequencing used immunoSEQ multiplex PCR; TCRdb keeps in-frame clones, though not all of them. The table has roughly 95,000 clones, approximately 81% seen once. Sequencing was done on a sample of peripheral blood. The rearrangement joins TRBV5-5 to TRBJ2-2; 7 bases are a match to TRBD1. The TCR comes from a man in his sixties with acute or convalescent COVID-19. CDR3 DNA: TGTGCCAGCAGCTCACGACAGGGAACCACCGGGGAGCTGTTTTTT. Its protein product is CASSSRQGTTGELFF. The whole variable domain, remainder taken from reference TRBV5-5 and TRBJ2-2, is DAGVTQSPTHLIKTRGQQVTLRCSPISGHKSVSWYQQVLGQGPQFIFQYYEKEERGRGNFPDRFSARQFPNYSSELNVNALLLGDSALYLCASSSRQGTTGELFFGEGSRLTVL.